This is a list of T cell receptor beta chains from one sample in a study of blood T cell repertoires in COVID-19. Data came from immunoSEQ multiplex PCR; TCRdb stores just in-frame clones and leaves some out. The repertoire consists of around 160,000 clones, with approximately 90% occurring once and the leading ten covering 0.99%. Sequenced sample: peripheral blood. These receptors all stem from a young man with acute or convalescent COVID-19. CDR3s include the opening cysteine and the closing phenylalanine or tryptophan. The D gene is left open where the match is weak. The size of a clone is reported for some rows only, either as once, few or many, or as a class for expanded clones.

j_call	v_call	clone_size	d_call	cdr3_nt	cdr3_aa
TRBJ1-3	TRBV5-1	NA	NA	TGCGCCAGCAGCTTGGATCGGGGTAGCTCTGGAAACACCATATATTTT	CASSLDRGSSGNTIYF
TRBJ1-1	TRBV28	NA	TRBD1	TGTGCCAGCAGTGTGACCGGGACAGGGGATACTGAAGCTTTCTTT	CASSVTGTGDTEAFF
TRBJ1-1	TRBV4-1	NA	NA	TGCGCCAGCACCCCAGGGGCTAACACTGAAGCTTTCTTT	CASTPGANTEAFF
TRBJ1-1	TRBV3-1/TRBV3-2	NA	NA	TGTGCCAGCAGCCAAGCGTTAGAAGCTTTCTTT	CASSQALEAFF
TRBJ1-6	TRBV5-1	NA	TRBD1	TGCGCCAGCAGGGAAGGGACAGCCAATTCACCCCTCCACTTT	CASREGTANSPLHF
TRBJ1-2	TRBV21-1	NA	NA	TGTGCCAGCAGGCTTTCCTTTTGGGGGCGCGTCTATGGCTACACCTTC	CASRLSFWGRVYGYTF
TRBJ1-2	TRBV5-5	NA	NA	TGTGCCAGCAGCAGGGGGGGGGCCGGGCACTATGGCTACACCTTC	CASSRGGAGHYGYTF
TRBJ1-2	TRBV6-1	few	NA	TGTGCCAGCAGTGAGACCACAGGGAACTATGGCTACACCTTC	CASSETTGNYGYTF
TRBJ1-3	TRBV19	once	NA	TGTGCCAGTAGTGAACAGGGCCCTGGAAACACCATATATTTT	CASSEQGPGNTIYF
TRBJ1-1	TRBV6-5	NA	NA	TGTGCCAGCAGTTACTCGAGGGAGAACACTGAAGCTTTCTTT	CASSYSRENTEAFF
TRBJ2-1	TRBV3-1/TRBV3-2	NA	TRBD2	TGTGCCAGCAGACGGGACTACGGTGAGCAGTTCTTC	CASRRDYGEQFF
TRBJ2-5	TRBV7-2	NA	NA	TGTGCCAGCAGCTTATATGGCAGGGAAGAGACCCAGTACTTC	CASSLYGREETQYF
TRBJ1-1	TRBV7-9	NA	NA	TGTGCCAGCAGCTTACAGGGCTACACTGAAGCTTTCTTT	CASSLQGYTEAFF
TRBJ2-5	TRBV5-8	NA	NA	TGTGCCAGCAGCGGTGCTTACGGGACTGCCCAAGAGACCCAGTACTTC	CASSGAYGTAQETQYF
TRBJ1-2	TRBV29-1	NA	NA	TGCAGCGTTGAACAGGGAACGTATGGCTACACCTTC	CSVEQGTYGYTF
TRBJ2-2	TRBV5-1	NA	NA	TGCGCCAGCAGCTCTGGACAGATCACGAACACCGGGGAGCTGTTTTTT	CASSSGQITNTGELFF
TRBJ2-1	TRBV3-1/TRBV3-2	NA	TRBD2	TGTGCCAGCAGCCAAGGTCCTAGCGGGGGGTACAATGAGCAGTTCTTC	CASSQGPSGGYNEQFF
TRBJ2-4	TRBV7-9	NA	NA	TGTGCCAGCCGGGGGTCGGGGCGGATTGGCATTCAGTACTTC	CASRGSGRIGIQYF
TRBJ2-5	TRBV3-1/TRBV3-2	NA	NA	TGTGCCAGCAGCCAAGGGGCTGGAGAGACCCAGTACTTC	CASSQGAGETQYF
TRBJ1-2	TRBV3-1/TRBV3-2	NA	NA	TGTGCCAGCAGCCAAGATTCCTGGACAGACAACTATGGCTACACCTTC	CASSQDSWTDNYGYTF
TRBJ1-5	TRBV7-2	once	TRBD1	TGTGCCAGCAGCTGGACAGGGGACCAGCCCCAGCATTTT	CASSWTGDQPQHF
TRBJ2-7	TRBV7-6	NA	TRBD2	TGTGCCAGCAGCACTAGCGGGGGGGCATACGAGCAGTACTTC	CASSTSGGAYEQYF
TRBJ2-5	TRBV2	NA	NA	TGTGCCAGCACCAAGACCGACGGCAGAGGGTACTTC	CASTKTDGRGYF
TRBJ1-1	TRBV7-9	NA	TRBD1	TGTGCCAGCAGCCATAGACAGGGTCTGGAAGCTTTCTTT	CASSHRQGLEAFF
TRBJ2-5	TRBV5-8	NA	TRBD1	TGTGCCAGCAGCTTGAACTCAGGGGGCCAAGAGACCCAGTACTTC	CASSLNSGGQETQYF
TRBJ1-6	TRBV5-8	NA	NA	TGTGCCAGCAGCTTGTCTATGGGCGGACAGCTTTATAATTCACCCCTCCACTTT	CASSLSMGGQLYNSPLHF
TRBJ1-5	TRBV5-1	NA	TRBD1	TGCGCCAGCAGCCACGGGACAGGTAGCAATCAGCCCCAGCATTTT	CASSHGTGSNQPQHF
TRBJ1-4	TRBV7-2	once	TRBD1	TGTGCCAGCAGCAAGGGACAGCAGAATGAAAAACTGTTTTTT	CASSKGQQNEKLFF
TRBJ1-1	TRBV28	NA	NA	TGTGCCAGCAGTTTATCGATGGTGAGCACTGAAGCTTTCTTT	CASSLSMVSTEAFF
TRBJ2-1	TRBV18	NA	NA	TGTGCCAGCTCATTACAGGGTTACAATGAGCAGTTCTTC	CASSLQGYNEQFF
TRBJ2-2	TRBV19	NA	NA	TGTGCCAGTAGTATTCTTCAGGGTCCCGGGGAGCTGTTTTTT	CASSILQGPGELFF
TRBJ2-1	TRBV6-4	once	TRBD2	TGTGCCAGCAGCGATACTAGCGGCAATGAGCAGTTCTTC	CASSDTSGNEQFF
TRBJ1-6	TRBV3-1/TRBV3-2	NA	NA	TGTGCCAGCAAAACCGGGACAAACTCACCCCTCCACTTT	CASKTGTNSPLHF